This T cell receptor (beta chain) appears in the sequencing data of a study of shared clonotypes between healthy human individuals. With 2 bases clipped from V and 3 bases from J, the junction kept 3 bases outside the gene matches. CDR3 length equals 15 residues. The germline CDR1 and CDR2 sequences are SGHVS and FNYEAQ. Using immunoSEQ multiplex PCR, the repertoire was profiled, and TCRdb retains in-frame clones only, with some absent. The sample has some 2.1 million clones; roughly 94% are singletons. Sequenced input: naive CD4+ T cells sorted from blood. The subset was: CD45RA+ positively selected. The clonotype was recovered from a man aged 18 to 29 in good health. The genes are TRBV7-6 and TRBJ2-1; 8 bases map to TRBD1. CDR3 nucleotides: TGTGCCAGCAGCTTAATAGGGACAGGCTACAATGAGCAGTTCTTC. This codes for CASSLIGTGYNEQFF.